This T cell receptor beta chain was obtained from a study of chemoradiotherapy in HPV16-positive cancers (dated by TCRdb to between 2021 and 2022). With respect to the entire study: Using functional T-cell assays on cells from a couple of HPV16-positive patients, the researchers defined candidate HPV-specific T-cell clones and common TCR motifs. The study asked whether T-cell immunity to the HPV oncoproteins E6 and E7 changes during chemoradiotherapy and whether this immunity affects survival. The candidate HPV-specific TCRs and motifs were then tracked in TCR repertoires from 86 patients with HPV-related cancers.

Receptors were amplified or captured by the immunoSEQ multiplex PCR assay. This is the immuneACCESS table as TCRdb keeps it, with only in-frame sequences that have V and J called. A part of the clones is gone; compared with another copy, unresolved V genes explain less than half, and the rest is unexplained. This sample lists approximately 10,000 clones; 86% were detected once. The ten largest clones represent about 2.5% of the sample. From its cysteine to its phenylalanine, the CDR3 spans 13 amino acids. Here the CDR3 DNA is all that survives: 39 bases in frame from base 1. In the germline V gene, CDR1 corresponds to MNHNS and CDR2 to SASEGT. V is cut by 7 bases and J by 6 bases, and the space between the germline ends is 13 bases. To note about this clone: Its recognized antigen is unknown. Base qualities were left out, and no much larger clone turns up one base away.

Repertoires were sampled repeatedly over the course of chemoradiotherapy, so clonal expansion could be followed in the tumor microenvironment. Broader findings and caveats from the paper: Only a couple of HPV16-positive patients were used to derive the functional definition of HPV-specific T cells, and the survival association was reported for HPV16-positive patients. Expansion of candidate HPV-specific clones and E7-related TCR motifs was observed in the tumor microenvironment during treatment, whereas no such expansion was observed for non-HPV-specific T cells. In HPV16-positive patients, expansion of HPV-responsive T cells during chemoradiotherapy was associated with improved recurrence-free survival.

This sequence uses TRBV6-1 and TRBJ1-5; too little of a D gene remains to name it. This clonotype originated in a human donor with HPV-associated anogenital cancer. The sequences come from blood, collected from a patient who underwent chemoradiotherapy. The CDR3 corresponds to CASTGTLGQPQHF. The nucleotide sequence reads as follows: TGTGCCAGCACCGGAACCTTAGGTCAGCCCCAGCATTTT.